The rows below give T cell receptor beta chains drawn from one sample of a study of CD8 T cells in Susac syndrome. TCRdb re-called the immunoSEQ multiplex PCR reads with MiXCR, one entry per CDR3 protein. The data show fewer than 200,000 distinct CDR3 sequences, with over 85% seen just once and 0.085% to 0.13% held by the top ten. The sequenced sample was CD4+ T cells from PBMCs. These receptor sequences come from a human donor in good health. Each CDR3 is given with its conserved first and last residue. The D gene is left open where the match is weak. Clone size appears in some rows only: once, few, many, or a class for an expanded clone.

j_call: TRBJ2-2
clone_size: .
d_call: TRBD1
v_call: TRBV24-1
cdr3_nt: TGTGCCACCAGCTTGGGACCGGGACAGGGATTTGCCGGGGAGCTGTTTTTT
cdr3_aa: CATSLGPGQGFAGELFF

j_call: TRBJ1-1
clone_size: .
d_call: TRBD1
v_call: TRBV28
cdr3_nt: TGTGCCAGCAGTGGCGGGACAGGAATGAACACTGAAGCTTTCTTT
cdr3_aa: CASSGGTGMNTEAFF

j_call: TRBJ2-7
clone_size: .
d_call: .
v_call: TRBV3-1
cdr3_nt: TGTGCCAGCAGCCATCAAGTCGGAACAGGTAACTACGAGCAGTACTTC
cdr3_aa: CASSHQVGTGNYEQYF

j_call: TRBJ2-2
clone_size: once
d_call: .
v_call: TRBV9
cdr3_nt: TGTGCCAGTAATAGGGGATCAACGAACACCGGGGAGCTGTTTTTT
cdr3_aa: CASNRGSTNTGELFF

j_call: TRBJ2-2
clone_size: once
d_call: TRBD1
v_call: TRBV2
cdr3_nt: TGTGCCAGCAGACTCCGGACAGGGGGGCCCGGGGAGCTGTTTTTT
cdr3_aa: CASRLRTGGPGELFF

j_call: TRBJ1-4
clone_size: once
d_call: .
v_call: TRBV4-3
cdr3_nt: TGCGCCAGCAGCCAACTCCGAACTTCCTTAAAACTGTTTTTT
cdr3_aa: CASSQLRTSLKLFF

j_call: TRBJ2-2
clone_size: .
d_call: TRBD2
v_call: TRBV20-1
cdr3_nt: TGCAGTGCGCCGACTAGCGGGATAGCTGCCGGGGAGCTGTTTTTT
cdr3_aa: CSAPTSGIAAGELFF

j_call: TRBJ2-1
clone_size: .
d_call: .
v_call: TRBV3-1
cdr3_nt: TGTGCCAGCAGCCAAGATCTGGGATTTGAGCAGTTCTTC
cdr3_aa: CASSQDLGFEQFF

j_call: TRBJ1-2
clone_size: .
d_call: TRBD1
v_call: TRBV24-1
cdr3_nt: TGTGCCACCAGTGACAATTCGGGGGGGACAGCGCCATATGGCTACACCTTC
cdr3_aa: CATSDNSGGTAPYGYTF

j_call: TRBJ1-5
clone_size: .
d_call: TRBD1
v_call: TRBV7-2
cdr3_nt: TGTGCCAGCAGCTCACGACAGGGGGCACAGCCCCAGCATTTT
cdr3_aa: CASSSRQGAQPQHF

j_call: TRBJ2-1
clone_size: .
d_call: .
v_call: TRBV7-3
cdr3_nt: TGTGCCAGCAGCTTATATGGGAGTGGCAATGAGCAGTTCTTC
cdr3_aa: CASSLYGSGNEQFF

j_call: TRBJ2-7
clone_size: .
d_call: .
v_call: TRBV20-1
cdr3_nt: TGCAGTGCTAGTCTAGGGGCCTCACATACCTACGAGCAGTACTTC
cdr3_aa: CSASLGASHTYEQYF

j_call: TRBJ1-2
clone_size: .
d_call: TRBD1
v_call: TRBV2
cdr3_nt: TGTGCCAGCAAGTCAGGGGGCAACTATGGCTACACCTTC
cdr3_aa: CASKSGGNYGYTF

j_call: TRBJ2-7
clone_size: .
d_call: TRBD2
v_call: TRBV13
cdr3_nt: TGTGCCAGCAGCACGCGGTTTGGTAGCGGGATCTACGAGCAGTACTTC
cdr3_aa: CASSTRFGSGIYEQYF

j_call: TRBJ2-5
clone_size: .
d_call: .
v_call: TRBV28
cdr3_nt: TGTGCCAGCAGAGTAAACAGGGTCGGGGAGACCCAGTACTTC
cdr3_aa: CASRVNRVGETQYF

j_call: TRBJ1-2
clone_size: once
d_call: .
v_call: TRBV14
cdr3_nt: TGTGCCAGCAGCTCGAAACAGGGATATGGCTACACCTTC
cdr3_aa: CASSSKQGYGYTF

j_call: TRBJ2-4
clone_size: .
d_call: TRBD1
v_call: TRBV7-2
cdr3_nt: TGTGCCAGCAGCTCGGGCCGAACAGGGGCACGGAGCATTCAGTACTTC
cdr3_aa: CASSSGRTGARSIQYF

j_call: TRBJ2-6
clone_size: once
d_call: .
v_call: TRBV6-5
cdr3_nt: TGTGCCAGCAGCCGGGCCGCTGGGGCCAACGTCCTGACTTTC
cdr3_aa: CASSRAAGANVLTF

j_call: TRBJ2-7
clone_size: .
d_call: .
v_call: TRBV7-3
cdr3_nt: TGTGCCAGCAGCTTAGCTGGGAGAGGCGGCGAGCAGTACTTC
cdr3_aa: CASSLAGRGGEQYF

j_call: TRBJ2-7
clone_size: .
d_call: .
v_call: TRBV6-6
cdr3_nt: TGTGCCAGCAGTTACGCCGGCCACGAGCAGTACTTC
cdr3_aa: CASSYAGHEQYF

j_call: TRBJ2-3
clone_size: .
d_call: .
v_call: TRBV20-1
cdr3_nt: TGCAGTGCCTACCAGACAGGCCGCGAGCAGTATTTT
cdr3_aa: CSAYQTGREQYF

j_call: TRBJ2-2
clone_size: .
d_call: .
v_call: TRBV5-4
cdr3_nt: TGTGCCAGCACCCCGGGCGGGGTCGGCGGGGAGCTGTTTTTT
cdr3_aa: CASTPGGVGGELFF

j_call: TRBJ1-5
clone_size: .
d_call: .
v_call: TRBV28
cdr3_nt: TGTGCCAGCCTCAGCCCGAAGAATCAGCCCCAGCATTTT
cdr3_aa: CASLSPKNQPQHF

j_call: TRBJ2-5
clone_size: .
d_call: .
v_call: TRBV15
cdr3_nt: TGTGCCACCAGCAGGCAGCGCCCTGTGGAGACCCAGTACTTC
cdr3_aa: CATSRQRPVETQYF

j_call: TRBJ1-4
clone_size: .
d_call: TRBD1
v_call: TRBV15
cdr3_nt: TGTGCCACCAGGGAGGACAGGGTCCTCGGTGAAAAACTGTTTTTT
cdr3_aa: CATREDRVLGEKLFF

j_call: TRBJ2-7
clone_size: .
d_call: .
v_call: TRBV6-5
cdr3_nt: TGTGCCAGCAGGACCAGGACGCGGCTCTCCTACGAGCAGTACTTC
cdr3_aa: CASRTRTRLSYEQYF

j_call: TRBJ1-5
clone_size: .
d_call: .
v_call: TRBV7-9
cdr3_nt: TGTGCCAGCTCACCCACGGGCAATCAGCCCCAGCATTTT
cdr3_aa: CASSPTGNQPQHF

j_call: TRBJ2-7
clone_size: .
d_call: .
v_call: TRBV20-1
cdr3_nt: TGCAGTGCTAGGTTGATTCGAAGCTCCTACGAGCAGTACTTC
cdr3_aa: CSARLIRSSYEQYF

j_call: TRBJ2-5
clone_size: .
d_call: .
v_call: TRBV12-3/TRBV12-4
cdr3_nt: TGTGCCAGCAGTTTATCCGCCCTCCAAGAGACCCAGTACTTC
cdr3_aa: CASSLSALQETQYF

j_call: TRBJ2-7
clone_size: .
d_call: .
v_call: TRBV2
cdr3_nt: TGTGCCAGCAGGTTACGGATTTCCTACGAGCAGTACTTC
cdr3_aa: CASRLRISYEQYF

j_call: TRBJ2-7
clone_size: .
d_call: TRBD2
v_call: TRBV20-1
cdr3_nt: TGCAGTGCTACCCGGGAGCGGGGGGACTACGAGCAGTACTTC
cdr3_aa: CSATRERGDYEQYF

j_call: TRBJ2-7
clone_size: .
d_call: .
v_call: TRBV15
cdr3_nt: TGTGCCACCAGCCGGGGGGCAGCGGGCTCCTACGAGCAGTACTTC
cdr3_aa: CATSRGAAGSYEQYF

j_call: TRBJ1-5
clone_size: .
d_call: .
v_call: TRBV18
cdr3_nt: TGTGCCAGCTCACCGACGGAGTCCCAGCCCCAGCATTTT
cdr3_aa: CASSPTESQPQHF

j_call: TRBJ1-4
clone_size: once
d_call: .
v_call: TRBV20-1
cdr3_nt: TGCAGTGCTAAGTTAGGTGAAAAACTGTTTTTT
cdr3_aa: CSAKLGEKLFF

j_call: TRBJ2-7
clone_size: .
d_call: TRBD1
v_call: TRBV6-5
cdr3_nt: TGTGCCAGCAGGGGACAGGGCGGCTCCTACGAGCAGTACTTC
cdr3_aa: CASRGQGGSYEQYF

j_call: TRBJ2-2
clone_size: .
d_call: .
v_call: TRBV12-3/TRBV12-4
cdr3_nt: TGTGCCAGCAGTTTAGAGGATCCCGGGGAGCTGTTTTTT
cdr3_aa: CASSLEDPGELFF

j_call: TRBJ2-7
clone_size: .
d_call: TRBD2
v_call: TRBV20-1
cdr3_nt: TGCAGTGCTCCAGCGGGATTATTCTCCTACGAGCAGTACTTC
cdr3_aa: CSAPAGLFSYEQYF

j_call: TRBJ2-3
clone_size: .
d_call: .
v_call: TRBV7-9
cdr3_nt: TGTGCCAGCAGCTTGCGAAGCGCAACTAGCACAGATACGCAGTATTTT
cdr3_aa: CASSLRSATSTDTQYF

j_call: TRBJ1-5
clone_size: .
d_call: .
v_call: TRBV18
cdr3_nt: TGTGCCAGCTCACCACAGGCGGGTATGGGTCAGCCCCAGCATTTT
cdr3_aa: CASSPQAGMGQPQHF

j_call: TRBJ2-6
clone_size: .
d_call: .
v_call: TRBV5-1
cdr3_nt: TGCGCCAGCAGCTCTCAGTACTCTGGGGCCAACGTCCTGACTTTC
cdr3_aa: CASSSQYSGANVLTF

j_call: TRBJ2-1
clone_size: .
d_call: TRBD1
v_call: TRBV12-3/TRBV12-4
cdr3_nt: TGTGCCAGCAGTTTGGGACAGGCGTACAATGAGCAGTTCTTC
cdr3_aa: CASSLGQAYNEQFF

j_call: TRBJ1-1
clone_size: .
d_call: .
v_call: TRBV6-2/TRBV6-3
cdr3_nt: TGTGCCAGCAGTTACGAGGCAGACACTGAAGCTTTCTTT
cdr3_aa: CASSYEADTEAFF

j_call: TRBJ2-3
clone_size: .
d_call: .
v_call: TRBV20-1
cdr3_nt: TGCAGTGTCTGGGCAGATACGCAGTATTTT
cdr3_aa: CSVWADTQYF

j_call: TRBJ2-1
clone_size: once
d_call: .
v_call: TRBV4-1
cdr3_nt: TGCGCCAGCAGCCAAGAAAGGTGGGAACTAGCAGACGATGAGCAGTTCTTC
cdr3_aa: CASSQERWELADDEQFF

j_call: TRBJ2-7
clone_size: .
d_call: .
v_call: TRBV14
cdr3_nt: TGTGCCAGCACCCGACTAGGGGACTACGAGCAGTACTTC
cdr3_aa: CASTRLGDYEQYF